Shown below are 29 T cell receptor beta chains from a single sample sequenced in a study of blood T cell repertoires in COVID-19. Here immunoSEQ multiplex PCR was the method, and the copy in TCRdb shows in-frame clones only, minus some. The repertoire includes 270,000 or so clones, roughly 84% of them detected once, and roughly 3% sits in the top ten. Sequenced input: peripheral blood. Every receptor here comes from a woman aged 18-29 years with acute or convalescent COVID-19.

The chain carries TRBV30 and TRBJ1-2; the match to TRBD1 covers 7 bases. Germline V CDR1 and CDR2: GTSNPN, SVGIG (reference sequence). CDR3 size: 12 residues. V shed 1 base, J shed 8 bases, and the junction held 4 bases outside the gene matches. The CDR3 sequence: CAWSDRGDGYTF. The CDR3 DNA reads as TGTGCCTGGAGTGACAGGGGTGACGGCTACACCTTC.

This clone was seen just once. The gene calls are TRBV9 and TRBJ2-2; 7 bases agree with TRBD2. Germline V lookup: CDR1 SGDLS, CDR2 YYNGEE. Trimming at V came to 2 bases and at J to 3 bases, leaving 7 bases not matched to a gene. CDR3 size: 16 residues. CDR3: CASSVLMGGYTGELFF. DNA of the CDR3: TGTGCCAGCAGCGTCCTTATGGGAGGGTACACCGGGGAGCTGTTTTTT. Looking up the rest from reference TRBV9 and TRBJ2-2 gives the full variable domain: DSGVTQTPKHLITATGQRVTLRCSPRSGDLSVYWYQQSLDQGLQFLIQYYNGEERAKGNILERFSAQQFPDLHSELNLSSLELGDSALYFCASSVLMGGYTGELFFGEGSRLTVL.

As concerns this clone: This sample includes further DNA sequences coding for the same CDR3. The V call is TRBV30, the J call TRBJ1-2; D is unresolved. The V end lost 0 bases, the J end lost 4 bases, and 9 bases lay between the germline ends. Per the germline V gene, CDR1 is GTSNPN and CDR2 is SVGIG (reference sequence). CDR3 length equals 13 residues. The CDR3 here is CAWSVNSGYGYTF. In DNA form, the CDR3 reads TGTGCCTGGAGTGTGAACAGCGGCTATGGCTACACCTTC. Based on the CDR3 plus reference TRBV30 and TRBJ1-2, the full variable domain is SQTIHQWPATLVQPVGSPLSLECTVEGTSNPNLYWYRQAAGRGLQLLFYSVGIGQISSEVPQNLSASRPQDRQFILSSKKLLLSDSGFYLCAWSVNSGYGYTFGSGTRLTVV.

This clone appeared a few times. V is TRBV10-1 and J is TRBJ2-7; TRBD1 agrees at 8 bases. CDR1 and CDR2 (germline): WNHNN, SYGVQD (reference sequence). The CDR3 extends over 13 amino acids. The junction had 1 base not matched to a gene; V was cut back by 2 bases and J by 4 bases. The CDR3 sequence is CASSETGGYEQYF. The CDR3 nucleotides are TGCGCCAGCAGTGAGACAGGGGGATACGAGCAGTACTTC.

This clone came up once. The gene calls are TRBV21-1 and TRBJ2-7; the table calls TRBD2, which could not be checked here. TRBV21-1 is classified as a pseudogene. The CDR3 extends over 14 amino acids. The CDR3 here is CASSQANPTQEQYF. CDR3 nucleotide sequence: TGTGCCAGCAGCCAAGCGAACCCTACCCAAGAGCAGTACTTC.

The genes are TRBV5-4 and TRBJ1-2; D unresolved. This CDR3 has 14 residues. V was shortened by 4 bases and J by 2 bases, with 12 bases between the two germline ends. CDR1 is SGHNT, CDR2 YYREEE, per germline (reference sequence). The CDR3 coding sequence is TGTGCCAGCAGCCCCCCGGGAGGGAACTATGGCTACACCTTC. This translates into CASSPPGGNYGYTF.

The chain couples TRBV7-2 to TRBJ2-7; TRBD1 matches at 9 bases. Per the germline V gene, CDR1 is SGHTA and CDR2 is FQGNSA. Trimming removed 3 bases from V and 1 base from J; junction bases left unmatched: 4. The CDR3 contains 15 residues. Here the CDR3 reads CASSFSGTGSYEQYF. CDR3 DNA: TGTGCCAGCAGCTTCTCCGGGACAGGGTCCTACGAGCAGTACTTC.

The chain uses TRBV13 and TRBJ2-1; D perhaps matches TRBD1 (5 bases). Trimming took off 0 bases at V and 10 bases at J, with 13 bases between the two ends. Germline CDR1 PRHDT, CDR2 FYEKMQ (reference sequence). This CDR3 comprises 14 residues. In DNA form, the CDR3 reads TGTGCCAGCAGCTTAGGCAGGGTAAACGGGGAGCAGTTCTTC. Translating it yields CASSLGRVNGEQFF.

This chain connects TRBV7-8 to TRBJ1-2, with D tentatively TRBD1 (5 bases). Trimming took 6 bases from V and 6 from J, leaving 14 bases between them. Per the germline V gene, CDR1 is SGHVS and CDR2 is FQNEAQ. This CDR3 region has 13 residues. Written as DNA, the CDR3 is TGTGCCAGCAGTCGCAGGGCTAGGGATGGCTACACCTTC. Translating gives CASSRRARDGYTF.

This chain joins TRBV28 and TRBJ2-7, with 11 bases aligning to TRBD2. Germline-derived CDR1 and CDR2 are MDHEN and SYDVKM. The CDR3 runs 14 residues. The ends lost 9 bases at V and 4 bases at J; junction bases unmatched: 8. The CDR3 loop is CASGTSGSRYEQYF. CDR3 bases: TGTGCCAGTGGTACTAGCGGGAGTAGATACGAGCAGTACTTC.

The V gene is TRBV27, the J gene TRBJ2-7; D not certain. This CDR3 spans 14 amino acids. Germline loops: CDR1 MNHEY, CDR2 SMNVEV (reference sequence). The V gene lost 4 bases and the J gene lost 0 bases, with 10 bases spanning the gap. CDR3 in amino acids: CASSSLRSSYEQYF. In DNA form, the CDR3 reads TGTGCCAGCAGTTCTCTTAGAAGCTCCTACGAGCAGTACTTC.

V usage is TRBV27 and J usage is TRBJ2-1; D possibly corresponds to TRBD2 (6 bases). The CDR3 loop spans 13 amino acids. Trimming stripped 8 bases from V and 1 base from J, with 9 bases between. The germline CDR1 and CDR2 sequences are MNHEY and SMNVEV (reference sequence). CDR3 DNA: TGTGCCAGCCGGGACTGGTCCTACAATGAGCAGTTCTTC. Residues: CASRDWSYNEQFF.

The chain uses TRBV7-2 and TRBJ2-2; D gene unclear. CDR1 and CDR2 from the germline V gene are SGHTA and FQGNSA. Trimming removed 3 bases from V and 0 bases from J, with 8 bases in between. This CDR3 comprises 15 residues. CDR3 bases: TGTGCCAGCAGCTTCGGCAGCGCGAACACCGGGGAGCTGTTTTTT. Translated, it gives CASSFGSANTGELFF.

This chain links TRBV6-2 or TRBV6-3 with TRBJ1-1; no definite D call. The CDR3 runs 15 residues. Germline V gene data show CDR1 as MNHEY and CDR2 as SVGEGT. Trimming stripped 1 base from V and 6 bases from J, with 15 bases between. CDR3 amino acids: CASSYWPSWQAEAFF. CDR3 nucleotide sequence: TGTGCCAGCAGTTACTGGCCCTCATGGCAGGCTGAAGCTTTCTTT.

The V gene is TRBV13, the J gene TRBJ2-3; D possibly corresponds to TRBD2 (6 bases). The CDR3 runs 19 residues. V lost 2 bases and J 6 bases, leaving 27 bases between the germline ends. CDR1 and CDR2 from the germline V gene are PRHDT and FYEKMQ (reference sequence). In nucleotides, the CDR3 is TGTGCCAGCAGCTTAATCGGGGGAGTTTTATTTCAAGTGGGGGATACGCAGTATTTT. This translates into CASSLIGGVLFQVGDTQYF.

Concerning this clone: The same CDR3 also results from other DNA sequences found in this sample. The chain joins TRBV7-2 to TRBJ2-7, with 11 bases aligning to TRBD2. V was clipped by 6 bases and J by 4 bases; unmatched bases: 5. This CDR3 contains 14 residues. Germline V CDR1 and CDR2: SGHTA, FQGNSA. CDR3 residues: CASSPLAGGYEQYF. CDR3 bases: TGTGCCAGCAGTCCCCTAGCGGGAGGTTACGAGCAGTACTTC.

This clone was detected only once. In DNA form, the CDR3 reads TGTGCCAGCAGCCCAGGGGGCGAAATTGAAAAACTGTTTTTT. It yields the protein CASSPGGEIEKLFF. V usage is TRBV9 and J usage is TRBJ1-4, with 8 bases that match TRBD1. CDR3 length: 14 amino acids. Germline-derived CDR1 and CDR2 are SGDLS and YYNGEE. V lost 4 bases, J lost 7 bases, and 6 bases stayed unmatched. Drawing the rest from reference TRBV9 and TRBJ1-4, the complete variable domain is DSGVTQTPKHLITATGQRVTLRCSPRSGDLSVYWYQQSLDQGLQFLIQYYNGEERAKGNILERFSAQQFPDLHSELNLSSLELGDSALYFCASSPGGEIEKLFFGSGTQLSVL.

The chain employs TRBV5-6 and TRBJ1-3; 9 nucleotides line up with TRBD1. The germline gives CDR1 SGHDT, CDR2 YYEEEE. V shed 3 bases, J shed 2 bases, and the junction held 12 bases outside the gene matches. This CDR3 comprises 18 residues. The DNA of the CDR3 is TGTGCCAGCAGCTATTGGGGACAGGGTGGAATTCCTGGAAACACCATATATTTT. It is translated as CASSYWGQGGIPGNTIYF.

The chain has TRBV7-6 and TRBJ2-7; no clear D gene. CDR3 length: 16 residues. The ends were cut back, 3 bases at V and 2 bases at J, with 17 bases in the middle. The germline CDR1 and CDR2 sequences are SGHVS and FNYEAQ. CDR3 DNA: TGTGCCAGCAGCTTCGAGCGAGACCACCTACCCTACGAGCAGTACTTC. It specifies CASSFERDHLPYEQYF.

This chain links TRBV27 with TRBJ2-7; 7 bases fit TRBD1. The V segment lost 3 bases and the J segment 4 bases; nucleotides outside the gene matches: 15. The length of the CDR3 is 17 residues. Germline V gene data show CDR1 as MNHEY and CDR2 as SMNVEV (reference sequence). In DNA, the CDR3 is TGTGCCAGCAGTTTTTCTTATTTGGGACAGTCGATTTACGAGCAGTACTTC. Protein product: CASSFSYLGQSIYEQYF.

This clone showed up just a few times. This chain joins TRBV2 and TRBJ2-1; D gene uncertain. Trimming left V 0 bases short and J 0 bases short, with 24 bases between. CDR1 is SNHLY, CDR2 FYNNEI, per germline. The CDR3 covers 21 residues. CDR3 region: CASSEALPLPGNALSYNEQFF. Here the CDR3 DNA reads TGTGCCAGCAGTGAAGCGTTGCCACTGCCAGGCAACGCCCTCTCCTACAATGAGCAGTTCTTC.

The CDR3 spells CASSVPSGSYEQYF. The CDR3 DNA follows: TGTGCCAGCAGTGTCCCCAGCGGTTCCTACGAGCAGTACTTC. This rearrangement joins TRBV28 to TRBJ2-7; a weak D match, TRBD2 (5 bases). V was cut by 5 bases and J by 1 base, with 12 bases left in between. The CDR3 runs to 14 residues. In germline, CDR1 is MDHEN, CDR2 SYDVKM. Variable domain in full (rest from reference TRBV28 and TRBJ2-7): DVKVTQSSRYLVKRTGEKVFLECVQDMDHENMFWYRQDPGLGLRLIYFSYDVKMKEKGDIPEGYSVSREKKERFSLILESASTNQTSMYLCASSVPSGSYEQYFGPGTRLTVT.

This chain joins TRBV7-2 and TRBJ1-2; D not resolved. V was cut by 1 base and J by 4 bases, with 13 bases left in between. The germline gives CDR1 SGHTA, CDR2 FQGNSA. The CDR3 is made up of 15 amino acids. This chain's CDR3 is CASSLDGGRPYGYTF. The CDR3 DNA sequence: TGTGCCAGCAGCTTAGACGGCGGGCGCCCCTATGGCTACACCTTC.

The chain recombines TRBV11-2 with TRBJ2-7; D is perhaps TRBD1 (5 bases). V was clipped by 2 bases and J by 2 bases, with 10 bases between them. The V gene's germline CDR1 is SGHAT and CDR2 FQNNGV. This CDR3 region has 14 residues. The CDR3 loop is CASSLSVRAYEQYF. CDR3 nucleotides: TGTGCCAGCAGCTTATCGGTCAGGGCCTACGAGCAGTACTTC.

The chain combines TRBV10-1 with TRBJ2-7; TRBD2 matches at 11 bases. CDR1 WNHNN and CDR2 SYGVQD come from the germline V gene (reference sequence). After removal of 6 bases from V and 3 bases from J, the junction contained 10 bases not matched to a gene. The CDR3 is 16 amino acids. CDR3 coding DNA: TGCGCCAGCAGAGACAAAACTAGCGGGAGATACTACGAGCAGTACTTC. Its translation is CASRDKTSGRYYEQYF.

This chain connects TRBV19 to TRBJ1-2; TRBD1 agrees at 7 bases. The J segment lost 4 bases and the V segment lost 7 bases, leaving 12 bases of the junction unmatched. In germline, CDR1 is LNHDA, CDR2 SQIVND (reference sequence). The CDR3 contains 15 residues. This CDR3 is CASTIARGLGYGYTF. The CDR3 DNA sequence: TGTGCCAGTACCATAGCTAGGGGGCTGGGCTATGGCTACACCTTC.

This clone was recorded only once. V gene TRBV19 combines with J gene TRBJ2-5; D remains ambiguous. Trimming pared 1 base from V and 0 bases from J, leaving 6 bases between. The CDR3 has 14 amino acids. Germline-derived CDR1 and CDR2 are LNHDA and SQIVND (reference sequence). CDR3 bases: TGTGCCAGTAGTATAGCGGGTTACCAAGAGACCCAGTACTTC. Translated, it gives CASSIAGYQETQYF.

The chain carries TRBV27 and TRBJ1-5; tentatively, D is TRBD1 (6 bases). Trimming stripped 5 bases from V and 5 bases from J, with 16 bases between. Germline values: CDR1 MNHEY, CDR2 SMNVEV (reference sequence). The CDR3 covers 15 residues. CDR3 in amino acids: CASSPHQGRDQPQHF. The CDR3 coding sequence is TGTGCCAGCAGTCCACACCAGGGGCGGGATCAGCCCCAGCATTTT.

The chain joins TRBV19 to TRBJ1-5; 7 bases are a match to TRBD1. J lost 3 bases, V lost 6 bases, and 2 bases had no gene match. CDR1 is LNHDA and CDR2 is SQIVND in the germline V gene (reference sequence). This CDR3 is 13 amino acids long. CDR3 amino acids: CASRGQYNQPQHF. In nucleotides, the CDR3 is TGTGCCAGTAGGGGACAGTACAATCAGCCCCAGCATTTT.